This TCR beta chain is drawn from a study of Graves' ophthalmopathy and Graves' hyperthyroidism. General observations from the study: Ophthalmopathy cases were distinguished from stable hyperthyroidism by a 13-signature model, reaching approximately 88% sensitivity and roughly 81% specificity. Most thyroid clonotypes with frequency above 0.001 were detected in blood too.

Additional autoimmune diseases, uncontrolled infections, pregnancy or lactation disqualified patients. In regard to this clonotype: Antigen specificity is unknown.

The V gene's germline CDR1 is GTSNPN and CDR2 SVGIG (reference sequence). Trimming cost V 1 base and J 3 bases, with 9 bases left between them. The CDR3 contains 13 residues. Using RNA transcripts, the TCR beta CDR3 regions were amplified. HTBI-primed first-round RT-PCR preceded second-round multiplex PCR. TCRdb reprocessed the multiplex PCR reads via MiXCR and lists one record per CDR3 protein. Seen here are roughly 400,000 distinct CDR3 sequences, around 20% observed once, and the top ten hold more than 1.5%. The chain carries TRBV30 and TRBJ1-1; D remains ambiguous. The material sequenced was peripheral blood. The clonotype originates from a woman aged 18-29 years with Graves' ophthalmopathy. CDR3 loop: CAWSGREDTEAFF. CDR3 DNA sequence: TGTGCCTGGAGTGGGAGGGAGGACACTGAAGCTTTCTTT.